This section outlines one TCR beta chain sequence together with its context. Its antigen is unknown. The input lacks base qualities; no much larger clone sits a single base away. Checkpoint therapy began 14 to 28 days after autologous transplant, with ipilimumab given at 1 mg/kg intravenously on day 1 of selected weeks. Patients received nivolumab at 3 mg/kg intravenously on day 1 of weeks 1, 4, 7, 10, and every two weeks through week 26. The study was a Phase Ib clinical trial testing combined checkpoint inhibition with ipilimumab and nivolumab as consolidation after autologous stem cell transplantation. Preparation of the library involved the immunoSEQ multiplex PCR assay. As stored in TCRdb, this immuneACCESS dataset retains in-frame rearrangements with V and J assigned. A fraction of the clones does not appear; measured against another copy, unresolved V genes explain less than half of the discrepancy, and the remainder lacks a known reason. The sample records more than 20,000 clones, 77% of which are singletons. Around 18% of the sample is in the top ten clones.

This sample is part of a study of ipilimumab plus nivolumab after autologous stem cell transplantation (dated by TCRdb to the early 2020s). General notes on the study: The median number of doses that trial patients received was four or five for ipilimumab and under 10 for nivolumab. The DLBCL cohort included primary refractory and relapsed disease, with 18-month progression-free survival of about 86% and 27% respectively. Patients with high-risk diffuse large B cell lymphoma, mature T cell lymphoma, or multiple myeloma undergoing autologous transplant were enrolled in the trial. The intent-to-treat population of the trial was made up of 30 to 40 patients. Study-level results and caveats: The authors stated that profiles of the T cell receptor repertoire, regulatory T cell phenotype and gut microbiota provided a biologic rationale for studying this approach further. Combined checkpoint inhibition as post-transplant consolidation was concluded by the authors to appear tolerable.

CDR3 length: 13 amino acids, cysteine to phenylalanine. Just the 39-base CDR3 DNA is kept, in frame starting at base 1. The CDR1 and CDR2 encoded by the germline V gene (reference sequence) are LNHDA and SQIVND. V lost 7 bases and J lost 7 bases; the stretch between them is 16 bases long. Sequenced here: PBMCs, sampled in a trial of ipilimumab plus nivolumab as post-transplant consolidation. This receptor was identified in a male donor with diffuse large B-cell lymphoma. This sequence uses TRBV19 and TRBJ1-1, with the D gene uncertain. The CDR3 here reads CASTKPAGNEAFF. The DNA reads as follows: TGTGCCAGTACTAAACCGGCAGGCAATGAAGCTTTCTTT.